This T cell receptor (beta chain) was sequenced in a study of Tregs in tolerant kidney transplant recipients. Notes on the study in general: Validation in larger populations is needed because few patients were studied.

The method was immunoSEQ multiplex PCR; TCRdb's version includes in-frame clones alone and lacks a portion of them. Seen here are roughly 70,000 clones, over 80% observed once, and the top ten hold about 4.7%. For this clone: As yet, its antigen is unknown.

The CDR3 totals 15 residues. Germline loops: CDR1 MNHNS, CDR2 SASEGT. V was pared by 2 bases and J by 5 bases, with 15 bases between. Thawed PBMCs were FACS-sorted into unstimulated CD4+CD25+CD127- regulatory T cells, CD4+CD25- non-regulatory cells, CD4 and CD8 cells. The sample consisted of CD4+ T cells from blood. The rearrangement uses TRBV6-1 and TRBJ1-1; unclear D gene. The sequence was collected from a human donor in good health. CDR3 sequence: CASSEHGAMTTEAFF. For the CDR3, the DNA is TGTGCCAGCAGTGAACACGGCGCTATGACAACTGAAGCTTTCTTT.